A single sample gave rise to the 29 T cell receptor beta chains below, sequenced in a study of PD-1 blockade in classical Hodgkin lymphoma. The method was immunoSEQ multiplex PCR; TCRdb's version includes in-frame clones alone and lacks a portion of them. This sample carries 80,000 to 100,000 clones, roughly 90% of them seen once, and the ten largest clones take 2.8%. Every patient relapsed after autologous stem cell transplantation, and brentuximab vedotin exposure varied. Sample: peripheral blood mononuclear cells (PBMCs), taken at baseline. The receptor source for this set is a human donor with classical Hodgkin lymphoma.

This chain uses TRBV6-1 with TRBJ2-1; TRBD2 agrees at 9 bases. J gave up 9 bases and V 5 bases, and 11 bases lay outside the gene matches. Germline values: CDR1 MNHNS, CDR2 SASEGT. This CDR3 is built from 15 residues. The CDR3 reads CASSWYASGMGEQFF. In nucleotides, the CDR3 is TGTGCCAGCAGTTGGTACGCTAGCGGGATGGGTGAGCAGTTCTTC.

V and J are TRBV6-6 and TRBJ1-1, with D maybe TRBD1 (6 bases). With 5 bases removed from V and 4 bases from J, the gap between germline ends came to 20 bases. The germline CDR1 and CDR2 sequences are MNHNY and SVGAGI (reference sequence). The CDR3 runs 16 residues. CDR3 protein: CASSQRRAGAGTEAFF. As DNA, the CDR3 is TGTGCCAGCAGTCAAAGGAGAGCGGGGGCAGGCACTGAAGCTTTCTTT.

The chain carries TRBV29-1 and TRBJ2-7; no clear D gene. The CDR3 length is 12 residues. Germline V gene sequence: CDR1 SQVTM, CDR2 ANQGSEA. V was cut by 1 base and J by 5 bases, with 9 bases left in between. CDR3 DNA: TGCAGCGTTGAAGTGGGCAGGAACGAGCAGTACTTC. Translated: CSVEVGRNEQYF.

The chain couples TRBV6-1 to TRBJ2-7; 9 bases map to TRBD1. This CDR3 region has 16 residues. With 2 bases clipped from V and 5 bases from J, the junction kept 10 bases outside the gene matches. Germline loops: CDR1 MNHNS, CDR2 SASEGT. In nucleotides, the CDR3 is TGTGCCAGCAGTGAACAGCCACAGGGGGCTGAGGACGAGCAGTACTTC. Protein product: CASSEQPQGAEDEQYF.

The chain couples TRBV15 to TRBJ1-5; D is unresolved. V was pared by 0 bases and J by 7 bases, with 10 bases between. Germline V gene lookup returns CDR1 LNHNV and CDR2 YYDKDF (reference sequence). This CDR3 has 14 residues. The CDR3 nucleotides are TGTGCCACCAGCAGAGAAGTCGGTGGCCAGCCCCAGCATTTT. Amino acid sequence: CATSREVGGQPQHF.

CDR3 sequence (DNA): TGTGCCAGCAGTTTTTCAGGGTTTGAGCAGTTCTTC. Translation gives CASSFSGFEQFF. This chain connects TRBV27 to TRBJ2-1; a possible D gene is TRBD1 (5 bases). The CDR3 spans 12 residues. Trimming left V 3 bases short and J 9 bases short, with 9 bases between. The V gene's germline CDR1 is MNHEY and CDR2 SMNVEV (reference sequence).

V is TRBV6-5 and J is TRBJ1-5, with 10 bases aligning to TRBD1. Germline V lookup: CDR1 MNHEY, CDR2 SVGAGI. The CDR3 consists of 15 residues. The V and J ends lost 5 bases and 4 bases, in that order; junction bases with no gene match: 5. CDR3 amino acids: CASSKDRGPNQPQHF. The CDR3 DNA is TGTGCCAGCAGTAAAGACAGGGGGCCTAATCAGCCCCAGCATTTT.

The chain carries TRBV28 and TRBJ1-1; D unclear. V was clipped by 6 bases and J by 4 bases, with 6 bases between them. The CDR3 is 11 residues long. CDR1 and CDR2 (germline): MDHEN, SYDVKM. CDR3: CASRGGTEAFF. In nucleotides, the CDR3 is TGTGCCAGCAGAGGCGGCACTGAAGCTTTCTTT.

V is TRBV6-5 and J is TRBJ1-4; 9 nucleotides match TRBD1. Germline assignment: CDR1 MNHEY and CDR2 SVGAGI. The CDR3 sequence is 15 residues long. Germline trimming cut 1 base from V and 7 bases from J; bases unmatched to any gene: 4. CDR3 protein: CASSYLGQGSEKLFF. CDR3 in DNA: TGTGCCAGCAGTTACTTAGGACAGGGGAGTGAAAAACTGTTTTTT.

About this clone: The junction does not match germline at one end; this may be a read error. This sequence joins TRBV4-1 and TRBJ1-2, with D possibly matching TRBD1 (6 bases). The CDR3 runs 15 residues. Germline V gene data show CDR1 as MGHRA and CDR2 as YSYEKL. This chain's CDR3 is CASRVVEQGLPAANF. The CDR3, as DNA: TGCGCCAGCAGAGTCGTAGAACAGGGCCTACCGGCGGCTAACTTC.

The rearrangement uses TRBV28 and TRBJ2-5, with D maybe TRBD2 (6 bases). The CDR3 covers 14 residues. Trimming removed 6 bases from V and 1 base from J, with 12 bases in between. Germline CDR1 MDHEN, CDR2 SYDVKM. This CDR3 is CASRSTGGQETQYF. CDR3 coding DNA: TGTGCCAGCAGATCTACCGGGGGCCAAGAGACCCAGTACTTC. Full variable domain (remainder filled in from reference TRBV28 and TRBJ2-5): DVKVTQSSRYLVKRTGEKVFLECVQDMDHENMFWYRQDPGLGLRLIYFSYDVKMKEKGDIPEGYSVSREKKERFSLILESASTNQTSMYLCASRSTGGQETQYFGPGTRLLVL.

This clone was counted a single time. V usage is TRBV5-1 and J usage is TRBJ2-1, with 8 bases that match TRBD2. This CDR3 contains 14 residues. Trimming removed 2 bases from V and 2 bases from J; junction bases left unmatched: 0. Germline-derived CDR1 and CDR2 are SGHRS and YFSETQ. This CDR3 reads CASSFGGAYNEQFF. The CDR3 DNA reads as TGCGCCAGCAGCTTCGGGGGGGCCTACAATGAGCAGTTCTTC.

V is TRBV11-2 and J is TRBJ2-2; 7 nucleotides align to TRBD2. The V and J ends lost 6 bases and 2 bases, in that order; junction bases with no gene match: 12. The CDR3 is 17 amino acids. The germline V gene encodes CDR1 SGHAT and CDR2 FQNNGV. The CDR3 spells CASRGTGRDLNTGELFF. CDR3 DNA: TGTGCCAGCAGGGGAACGGGGAGGGATCTAAACACCGGGGAGCTGTTTTTT.

This sequence joins TRBV30 and TRBJ1-4; tentatively, D is TRBD1 (5 bases). Germline loops: CDR1 GTSNPN, CDR2 SVGIG (reference sequence). The CDR3 covers 15 residues. V was clipped by 3 bases and J by 8 bases, with 19 bases between them. The CDR3 sequence: CAWRKGRADSEKLFF. The CDR3, as DNA: TGTGCCTGGAGGAAAGGCAGGGCGGATTCAGAAAAACTGTTTTTT.

The V and J genes are TRBV6-5 and TRBJ1-2; 12 positions agree with TRBD1. This CDR3 has 15 amino acids. With V trimmed by 4 bases and J by 8 bases, 8 bases remained unmatched. The germline gives CDR1 MNHEY, CDR2 SVGAGI. DNA of the CDR3: TGTGCCAGCAGTTCTCCGGGACAGGGGGCGAAAGGCTACACCTTC. This encodes CASSSPGQGAKGYTF.

This clone appeared once. The V and J genes are TRBV7-8 and TRBJ1-1; 8 bases map to TRBD1. CDR1 and CDR2 (germline): SGHVS, FQNEAQ. V lost 1 base, J lost 7 bases, and 2 bases stayed unmatched. The CDR3 loop spans 13 amino acids. The CDR3 spells CASSLVTGGEAFF. The CDR3 nucleotides read TGTGCCAGCAGCTTAGTAACAGGGGGTGAAGCTTTCTTT. The full variable domain, completed using reference TRBV7-8 and TRBJ1-1, is GAGVSQSPRYKVAKRGQDVALRCDPISGHVSLFWYQQALGQGPEFLTYFQNEAQLDKSGLPSDRFFAERPEGSVSTLKIQRTQQEDSAVYLCASSLVTGGEAFFGQGTRLTVV.

The gene calls are TRBV30 and TRBJ2-3; tentative D call: TRBD1 (5 bases). Between the trimmed V and J ends, which lost 4 bases and 4 bases, there was a span of 9 bases. The CDR3 totals 12 residues. Germline V lookup: CDR1 GTSNPN, CDR2 SVGIG (reference sequence). The CDR3 region has the DNA TGTGCCTGGAAGGGGTTTTCAGATACGCAGTATTTT. This codes for CAWKGFSDTQYF.

The V gene is TRBV27, the J gene TRBJ2-7; D call uncertain. Trimming stripped 10 bases from V and 4 bases from J, with 17 bases between. CDR1 is MNHEY and CDR2 is SMNVEV in the germline V gene (reference sequence). This CDR3 comprises 13 residues. CDR3 sequence: CATSIGLGYEQYF. The DNA of the CDR3 is TGTGCCACCTCGATCGGCCTAGGGTACGAGCAGTACTTC.

This rearrangement joins TRBV5-6 to TRBJ2-7; 9 bases are shared with TRBD2. The germline V gene has CDR1 SGHDT and CDR2 YYEEEE. There are 13 residues in the CDR3. With V trimmed by 4 bases and J by 3 bases, 2 bases remained unmatched. The chain's CDR3 is CASSPTSGYEQYF. The CDR3 bases are TGTGCCAGCAGCCCGACTAGCGGCTACGAGCAGTACTTC.

V and J are TRBV9 and TRBJ2-7; 12 nucleotides align to TRBD2. With V trimmed by 4 bases and J by 9 bases, 8 bases remained unmatched. There are 14 residues in the CDR3. Germline V gene data show CDR1 as SGDLS and CDR2 as YYNGEE. CDR3 nucleotides: TGTGCCAGCAGCCCGCGGGCTAGCGGGGGGGGGCAGTACTTC. Translation gives CASSPRASGGGQYF.

The chain recombines TRBV11-1 with TRBJ1-2; D possibly corresponds to TRBD1 (5 bases). The CDR3 contains 14 residues. Germline CDR1 SGHAT, CDR2 FQDESV (reference sequence). V gave up 2 bases and J gave up 3 bases, with 10 bases separating them. CDR3 DNA: TGTGCCAGCAGCTTATCCGGGGCATACTATGGCTACACCTTC. It translates to CASSLSGAYYGYTF. The entire variable domain, with the rest obtained from reference TRBV11-1 and TRBJ1-2, is as follows: EAEVAQSPRYKITEKSQAVAFWCDPISGHATLYWYRQILGQGPELLVQFQDESVVDDSQLPKDRFSAERLKGVDSTLKIQPAELGDSAMYLCASSLSGAYYGYTFGSGTRLTVV.

This chain uses TRBV5-1 with TRBJ1-4; a weak D match, TRBD1 (5 bases). The CDR3 length is 14 residues. Trimming pared 4 bases from V and 8 bases from J, leaving 15 bases between. Per germline, CDR1 SGHRS and CDR2 YFSETQ. The DNA for the CDR3 is TGCGCCAGCAGCGACAATAGGGGCGGGGAAAAACTGTTTTTT. Its protein is CASSDNRGGEKLFF.

Notes on this clone: The junction and the germline gene differ at one end; a read error may be behind it. The chain is built from TRBV2 and TRBJ1-2, with no clear D. CDR3 length: 14 amino acids. CDR1 SNHLY and CDR2 FYNNEI come from the germline V gene. This CDR3 reads CASSRELLNYGCTF. The CDR3 region has the DNA TGTGCCAGCAGTAGGGAACTCTTAAACTATGGCTGCACCTTC.

V is TRBV18 and J is TRBJ1-2; TRBD1 is a possible D gene (5 bases). The germline V gene has CDR1 KGHSH and CDR2 LQKENI. CDR3 size: 14 residues. The V gene lost 6 bases and the J gene lost 4 bases, with 15 bases spanning the gap. CDR3 sequence reads: CASSSLGESYGYTF. The CDR3 region has the DNA TGTGCCAGCTCCTCCCTAGGGGAATCCTATGGCTACACCTTC.

This clone was detected only a few times. The V gene is TRBV5-1, the J gene TRBJ1-1; D is undetermined. Per germline, CDR1 SGHRS and CDR2 YFSETQ. CDR3 length: 13 amino acids. Trimming shortened V by 2 bases and J by 7 bases, and 12 bases separated the two germline ends. CDR3 DNA: TGCGCCAGCAGCTTCCGGCTATCCGGTGAAGCTTTCTTT. It translates to CASSFRLSGEAFF.

The CDR3 here is CASSKNSGRAVEQYF. The CDR3 DNA sequence: TGTGCCAGCAGCAAAAACAGCGGGAGGGCCGTCGAGCAGTACTTC. The chain joins TRBV7-2 to TRBJ2-7, with TRBD2 matching over 10 bases. The CDR3 has 15 amino acids. Germline V gene lookup returns CDR1 SGHTA and CDR2 FQGNSA. V lost 5 bases, J lost 6 bases, and 10 bases stayed unmatched.

The rearrangement joins TRBV6-1 to TRBJ2-5; D is tentatively TRBD1 or TRBD2 (6 bases each). With 2 bases removed from V and 5 bases from J, the gap between germline ends came to 15 bases. This CDR3 region has 15 residues. The V gene's germline CDR1 is MNHNS and CDR2 SASEGT. CDR3 protein: CASSEPGRGGETQYF. In nucleotides, the CDR3 is TGTGCCAGCAGTGAACCTGGCAGGGGAGGCGAGACCCAGTACTTC.

The chain recombines TRBV9 with TRBJ1-1; D may be TRBD1 (5 bases). V was clipped by 4 bases and J by 0 bases, with 13 bases between them. The CDR3 sequence is 15 residues long. CDR1 is SGDLS and CDR2 is YYNGEE in the germline V gene. The CDR3 loop is CASSPRQQVNTEAFF. DNA for the CDR3: TGTGCCAGCAGCCCTAGACAGCAAGTGAACACTGAAGCTTTCTTT.

V gene TRBV21-1 combines with J gene TRBJ2-2; the tabulated D call, TRBD2, remains unverified against the DNA. TRBV21-1 is labeled a pseudogene. This CDR3 contains 18 residues. The CDR3 loop reads CASSKAEREGMGTGELFF. DNA for the CDR3: TGTGCCAGCAGCAAGGCCGAGCGGGAGGGCATGGGCACCGGGGAGCTGTTTTTT.